A single sample gave rise to the 3 T cell receptor beta chains below, sequenced in a study of cytomegalovirus exposure and HLA in healthy donors. PCR used 60 Vbeta primers and 13 Jbeta primers. TCRdb keeps only in-frame clones here, not all; method: immunoSEQ multiplex PCR. Of around 140,000 clones listed, approximately 8.9% are singletons. Sample: PBMCs. Receptor source: a woman in her thirties or forties in good health and CMV-seropositive.

This sequence joins TRBV5-4 and TRBJ1-2; 7 bases map to TRBD1. V lost 0 bases to trimming and J lost 5 bases; unmatched junction nucleotides: 7. The CDR3 is made up of 15 amino acids. Per the germline V gene, CDR1 is SGHNT and CDR2 is YYREEE (reference sequence). The CDR3 region is CASSLGADRLYGYTF. The CDR3 DNA reads TGTGCCAGCAGCTTGGGGGCGGACAGGCTGTATGGCTACACCTTC. The whole variable domain, filled in from reference TRBV5-4 and TRBJ1-2, reads ETGVTQSPTHLIKTRGQQVTLRCSSQSGHNTVSWYQQALGQGPQFIFQYYREEENGRGNFPPRFSGLQFPNYSSELNVNALELDDSALYLCASSLGADRLYGYTFGSGTRLTVV.

V usage is TRBV7-9 and J usage is TRBJ1-3; the D gene is possibly TRBD1 (5 bases). The germline gives CDR1 SEHNR, CDR2 FQNEAQ (reference sequence). This CDR3 has 15 residues. V shed 5 bases and J shed 0 bases, with 11 bases lying between them. CDR3 residues: CASSPATVSGNTIYF. The CDR3 DNA reads TGTGCCAGCAGCCCCGCGACAGTCTCTGGAAACACCATATATTTT. Complete variable domain (other parts from reference TRBV7-9 and TRBJ1-3): DTGVSQNPRHKITKRGQNVTFRCDPISEHNRLYWYRQTLGQGPEFLTYFQNEAQLEKSRLLSDRFSAERPKGSFSTLEIQRTEQGDSAMYLCASSPATVSGNTIYFGEGSWLTVV.

This clone came up a few times. The V gene is TRBV7-8, the J gene TRBJ1-1, with D hard to call. Germline loops: CDR1 SGHVS, CDR2 FQNEAQ. There are 11 residues in the CDR3. Trimming cost V 5 bases and J 3 bases, with 4 bases left between them. The CDR3 region has the DNA TGTGCCAGCAGCCGGGACACTGAAGCTTTCTTT. Translation gives CASSRDTEAFF.